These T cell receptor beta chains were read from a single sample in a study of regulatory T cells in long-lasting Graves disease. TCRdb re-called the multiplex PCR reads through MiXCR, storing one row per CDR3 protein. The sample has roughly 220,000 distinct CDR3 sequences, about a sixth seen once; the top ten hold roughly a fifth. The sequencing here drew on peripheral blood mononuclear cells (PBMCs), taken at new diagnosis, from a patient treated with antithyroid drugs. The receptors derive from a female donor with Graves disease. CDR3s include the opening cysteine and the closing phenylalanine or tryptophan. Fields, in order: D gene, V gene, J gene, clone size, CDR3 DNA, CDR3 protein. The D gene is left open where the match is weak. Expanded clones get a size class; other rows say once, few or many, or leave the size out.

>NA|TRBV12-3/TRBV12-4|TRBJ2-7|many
TGTGCCAGCAGCGCGGACTGGTGGGAGCAGTACTTC
CASSADWWEQYF
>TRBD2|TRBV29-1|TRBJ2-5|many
TGCAGCGTTGAAGCTTGGGGGACTAGCGGGGTACCCCAAGAGACCCAGTACTTC
CSVEAWGTSGVPQETQYF
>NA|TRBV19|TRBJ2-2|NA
TGTGCCAGTAGTCCCCAGGGTGCTTGGGCCGGGGAGCTGTTTTTT
CASSPQGAWAGELFF
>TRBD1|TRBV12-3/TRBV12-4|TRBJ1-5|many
TGTGCCAGCAGACAGGGGGGCGATCAGCCCCAGCATTTT
CASRQGGDQPQHF
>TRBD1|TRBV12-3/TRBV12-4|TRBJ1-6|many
TGTGCCAGCAGTTACCAACCCGGGACAGATAATTCACCCCTCCACTTT
CASSYQPGTDNSPLHF
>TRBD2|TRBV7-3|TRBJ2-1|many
TGTGCCAGCAGCTCGGGACTAGCGAGCAGAAATGAGCAGTTCTTC
CASSSGLASRNEQFF
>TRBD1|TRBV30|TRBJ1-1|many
TGTGCCTGGAGTGCAGACAGGGAGGCTGAAGCTTTCTTT
CAWSADREAEAFF
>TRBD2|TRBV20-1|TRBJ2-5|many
TGCAGTGCACATCCCTGGCGGGGGGAAGAGACCCAGTACTTC
CSAHPWRGEETQYF
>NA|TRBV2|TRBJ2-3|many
TGTGCCAGCAGTCGACTCCTTCTCACAGATACGCAGTATTTT
CASSRLLLTDTQYF
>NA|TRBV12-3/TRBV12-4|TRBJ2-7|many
TGTGCCAGCAGCTTGGAGGGAACCTACGAGCAGTACTTC
CASSLEGTYEQYF
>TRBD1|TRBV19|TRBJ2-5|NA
TGTGCCAGTAGTACTGGCAGGGGGCGCGTAGAGACCCAGTACTTC
CASSTGRGRVETQYF
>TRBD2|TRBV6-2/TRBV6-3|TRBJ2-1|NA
TGTGCCAGCAGAAACGGACTAGCGGGTACCTTCTCCTACAATGAGCAGTTCTTC
CASRNGLAGTFSYNEQFF
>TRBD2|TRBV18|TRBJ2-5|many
TGTGCCAGCTCACCATGGGCTAGCGGGAGTATCCAAGAGACCCAGTACTTC
CASSPWASGSIQETQYF
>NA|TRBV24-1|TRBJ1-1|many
TGTGCCACCAGTGAAGGGATGGTAGCTTTCTTT
CATSEGMVAFF
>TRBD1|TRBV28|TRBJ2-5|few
TGTGCCAGCTGGACAGGGGGTCGGGAGACCCAGTACTTC
CASWTGGRETQYF
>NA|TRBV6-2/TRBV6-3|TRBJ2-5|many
TGTGCCAGCAGTTACCTAACCCGTGGGGAGACCCAGTACTTC
CASSYLTRGETQYF
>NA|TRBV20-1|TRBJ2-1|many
TGCAGTGCTAGGGCTAGAGGACGCGCGGAATATTACAATGAGCAGTTCTTC
CSARARGRAEYYNEQFF
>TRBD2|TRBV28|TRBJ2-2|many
TGTGCCACCGTCCAGAGCGGGAGAGACACCGGGGAGCTGTTTTTT
CATVQSGRDTGELFF
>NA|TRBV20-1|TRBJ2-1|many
TGCAGTGCTAGAGACCCGGCCGGCAATGAGCAGTTCTTC
CSARDPAGNEQFF
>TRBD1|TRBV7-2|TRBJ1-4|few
TGTGCCAGCAGCTTAGCTTTCAGGGGGGCGGGGAAACTGTTTTTT
CASSLAFRGAGKLFF
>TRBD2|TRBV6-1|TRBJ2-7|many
TGTGCCAGCAGTCGGACTAGCAGCGAGCAGTACTTC
CASSRTSSEQYF
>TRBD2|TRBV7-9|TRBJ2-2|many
TGTGCCAGCAGCCCCCCCTCACGCGGGAGAAACACCGGGGAGCTGTTTTTT
CASSPPSRGRNTGELFF
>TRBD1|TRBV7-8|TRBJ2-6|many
TGTGCCAGCAGCTCACGCCTCGACAGGGCCGGGGCCAACGTCCTGACTTTC
CASSSRLDRAGANVLTF
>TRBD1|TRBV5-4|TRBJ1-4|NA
TGTGCCAGCAGCTCGACAGGGGGGGATGAAAAACTGTTTTTT
CASSSTGGDEKLFF
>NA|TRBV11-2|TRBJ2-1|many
TGTGCCAGCAGCCTAGTGAACGACCCGATACGGGGTGAGCAGTTCTTC
CASSLVNDPIRGEQFF
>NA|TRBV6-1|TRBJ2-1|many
TGTGCCACCGTGGGGGGAGGAAGCTCCTACAATGAGCAGTTCTTC
CATVGGGSSYNEQFF
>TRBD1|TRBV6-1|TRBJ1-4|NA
TGTGCCAGCAGTCCCGGGACAGGGGTGCAGGGTGAAAAACTGTTTTTT
CASSPGTGVQGEKLFF
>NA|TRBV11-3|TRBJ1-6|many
TGTGCCAGCAGCTGGTGGACGGGCGGGAATAATTCACCCCTCCACTTT
CASSWWTGGNNSPLHF
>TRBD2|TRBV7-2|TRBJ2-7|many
TGTGCCAGCAGCATACCGGGACTAGTGTACGAGCAGTACTTC
CASSIPGLVYEQYF
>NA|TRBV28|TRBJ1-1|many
TGTGCCAGCAGTGCCATTGGCGGGTGGAACACTGAAGCTTTCTTT
CASSAIGGWNTEAFF
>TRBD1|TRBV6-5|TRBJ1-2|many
TGTGCCAGCAGTTACTCGAAAAGGGGGCTCTATGGCTACACCTTC
CASSYSKRGLYGYTF
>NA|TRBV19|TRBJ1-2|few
TGTGCCAGTATGGGGGGGGGATATGGCTACACCTTC
CASMGGGYGYTF
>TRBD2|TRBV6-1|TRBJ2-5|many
TGTGCCGGAGGACTAGCGGGAGAGACCCAGTACTTC
CAGGLAGETQYF
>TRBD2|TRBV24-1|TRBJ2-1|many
TGTGCCACCAGTGCCTTGACTAGCGGAGGTTGGGGTGAGCAGTTCTTC
CATSALTSGGWGEQFF
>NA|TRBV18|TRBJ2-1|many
TGTGCCAGCTCACCACCGGTGAGGGGCAATGAGCAGTTCTTC
CASSPPVRGNEQFF